This entry describes one TCR beta chain. This entry comes from a study of T and B cells in COVID-19 patients. Study-level information: At median age approximately 30 years, recovered patients were younger than active-infection patients at approximately 68.

Multiplex PCR with BIOMED2 TRB-A/B primer pools amplified TRB rearrangements. Using its own MiXCR run on the multiplex PCR reads, TCRdb lists one record per CDR3 protein. Here the sample spans 5,000 or so distinct CDR3 sequences, about 20% being singletons. Germline CDR1 SGHTS, CDR2 YDEGEE. V shed 4 bases and J shed 6 bases, with 21 bases lying between them. The CDR3 covers 16 residues. Each TRB amplification used roughly 250-550 ng of genomic DNA from blood. This chain uses TRBV5-8 with TRBJ2-3; D is possibly TRBD2 (5 bases). The origin of this receptor is a human donor with active COVID-19. The specimen sequenced was blood. This chain's CDR3 is CASSPPWAGPSDTQYF. The CDR3, as DNA: TGTGCCAGCAGCCCGCCCTGGGCGGGCCCCTCGGATACGCAGTATTTT.